The next 3 T cell receptor beta chains were all read from a single sample in a study of blood T cell repertoires in COVID-19. The method was immunoSEQ multiplex PCR; TCRdb's version includes in-frame clones alone and lacks a portion of them. The repertoire has 40,000 to 50,000 clones, 70% to 90% of them found once; the top ten carry roughly 4.5%. The specimen was peripheral blood. The receptor source for this set is a man in his sixties with acute or convalescent COVID-19.

V is TRBV11-2 and J is TRBJ2-1; no clear D gene. The CDR3 runs 11 residues. Per germline, CDR1 SGHAT and CDR2 FQNNGV. V dropped 4 bases and J dropped 7 bases, with 5 bases sitting between them. The CDR3 DNA sequence: TGTGCCAGCAGCTGGAGAAATGAGCAGTTCTTC. Translated: CASSWRNEQFF.

The chain couples TRBV3-1 (or the pseudogene TRBV3-2) to TRBJ1-1, with 7 bases identical to TRBD1. The J segment lost 0 bases and the V segment lost 4 bases, leaving 2 bases of the junction unmatched. The CDR3 spans 14 residues. Per germline, CDR1 LGHDT and CDR2 YNNKEL (reference sequence). The CDR3 nucleotides are TGTGCCAGCAGCCCGGGACAGCTGAACACTGAAGCTTTCTTT. Protein sequence: CASSPGQLNTEAFF.

V usage is TRBV21-1 and J usage is TRBJ2-3; TRBD1, as called in the table, went unchecked against the DNA. TRBV21-1 is described as a pseudogene. The CDR3 runs 15 residues. In nucleotides, the CDR3 is TGTGCCAGCAGCAAACTCAGGGGGGCAGCAGATACGCAGTATTTT. It is translated as CASSKLRGAADTQYF.